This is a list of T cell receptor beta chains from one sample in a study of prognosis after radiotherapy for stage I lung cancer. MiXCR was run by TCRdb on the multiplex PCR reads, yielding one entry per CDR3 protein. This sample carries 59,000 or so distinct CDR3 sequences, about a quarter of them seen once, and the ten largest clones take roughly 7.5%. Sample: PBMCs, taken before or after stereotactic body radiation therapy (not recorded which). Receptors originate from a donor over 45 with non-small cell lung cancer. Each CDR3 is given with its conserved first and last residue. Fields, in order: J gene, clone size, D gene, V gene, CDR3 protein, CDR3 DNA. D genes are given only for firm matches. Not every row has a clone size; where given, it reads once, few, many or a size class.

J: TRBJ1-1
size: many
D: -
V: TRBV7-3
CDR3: CASSFLVQNTEAFF
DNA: TGTGCCAGCAGCTTCCTGGTCCAAAACACTGAAGCTTTCTTT

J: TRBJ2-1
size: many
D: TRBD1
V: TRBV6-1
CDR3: CASRQGLTYNEQFF
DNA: TGTGCCAGCAGACAGGGGTTGACCTACAATGAGCAGTTCTTC

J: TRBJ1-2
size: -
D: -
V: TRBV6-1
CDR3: CASIRGRTNYGYTF
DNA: TGTGCCAGCATCCGAGGGAGGACTAACTATGGCTACACCTTC

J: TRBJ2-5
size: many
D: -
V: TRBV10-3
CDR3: CAISDGAFQQETQYF
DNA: TGTGCCATCAGTGATGGTGCCTTTCAACAAGAGACCCAGTACTTC

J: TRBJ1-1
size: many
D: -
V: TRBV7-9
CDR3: CASRSQGPNTEAFF
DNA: TGTGCCAGCAGATCCCAAGGCCCGAACACTGAAGCTTTCTTT

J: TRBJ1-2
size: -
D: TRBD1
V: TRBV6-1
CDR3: CASKHSGTGGNGYTF
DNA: TGTGCCAGCAAACATTCCGGGACAGGGGGAAATGGCTACACCTTC

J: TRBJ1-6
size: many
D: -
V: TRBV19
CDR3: CASSLGESPLHF
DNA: TGTGCCAGTAGTCTGGGGGAATCACCCCTCCACTTT

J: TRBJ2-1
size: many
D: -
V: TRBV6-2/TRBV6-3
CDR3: CAAKSSSYNEQFF
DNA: TGTGCCGCCAAATCAAGCTCCTACAATGAGCAGTTCTTC

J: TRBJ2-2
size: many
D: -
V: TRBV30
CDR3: CAWEGTGELFF
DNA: TGTGCCTGGGAGGGTACCGGGGAGCTGTTTTTT

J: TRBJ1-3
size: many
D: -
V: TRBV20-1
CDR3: CSARDSSSGNTIYF
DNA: TGCAGTGCTAGAGATTCCTCCTCTGGAAACACCATATATTTT

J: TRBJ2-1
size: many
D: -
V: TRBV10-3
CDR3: CAISGAGGFDEQFF
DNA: TGTGCCATCAGTGGGGCAGGGGGGTTCGATGAGCAGTTCTTC

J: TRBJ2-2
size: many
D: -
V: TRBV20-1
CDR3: CSARTALTGELFF
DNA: TGCAGTGCTAGGACAGCGCTCACCGGGGAGCTGTTTTTT

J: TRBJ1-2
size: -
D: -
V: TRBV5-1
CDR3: CASSLDSEPLRDGYTF
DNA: TGCGCCAGCAGCTTGGACTCTGAGCCCCTGAGGGATGGCTACACCTTC

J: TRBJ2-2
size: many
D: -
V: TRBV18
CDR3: CASSYETGELFF
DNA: TGTGCCAGCTCCTACGAGACCGGGGAGCTGTTTTTT

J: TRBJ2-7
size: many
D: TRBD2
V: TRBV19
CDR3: CASSASSGEAYEQYF
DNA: TGTGCCAGTAGTGCCTCTAGCGGAGAAGCCTACGAGCAGTACTTC

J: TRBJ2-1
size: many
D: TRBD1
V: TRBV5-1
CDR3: CASSLDRGVNNEQFF
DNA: TGCGCCAGCAGCCTGGACAGGGGGGTAAACAATGAGCAGTTCTTC

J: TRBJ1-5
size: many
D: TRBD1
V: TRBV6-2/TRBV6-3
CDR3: CASSTGARNQPQHF
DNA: TGTGCCAGCAGTACAGGGGCACGCAATCAGCCCCAGCATTTT

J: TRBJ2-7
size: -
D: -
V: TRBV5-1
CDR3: CASSSGQVPGEQYF
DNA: TGCGCCAGCAGCTCCGGGCAGGTCCCCGGGGAGCAGTACTTC

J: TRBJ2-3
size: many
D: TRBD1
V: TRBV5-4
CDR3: CASSSWDREGTDTQYF
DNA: TGTGCCAGCAGCTCGTGGGACAGGGAAGGCACAGATACGCAGTATTTT

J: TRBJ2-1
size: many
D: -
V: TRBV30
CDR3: CAWTGALVNEQFF
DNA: TGTGCCTGGACGGGGGCCCTGGTTAATGAGCAGTTCTTC

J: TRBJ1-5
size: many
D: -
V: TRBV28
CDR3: CASRLNSQPQHF
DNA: TGTGCCAGCAGGTTAAACAGCCAGCCCCAGCATTTT

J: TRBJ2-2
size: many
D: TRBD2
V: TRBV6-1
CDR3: CASIERGAVTGELFF
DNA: TGTGCCAGCATCGAGCGGGGGGCCGTTACCGGGGAGCTGTTTTTT

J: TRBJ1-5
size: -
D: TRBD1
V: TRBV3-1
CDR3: CASSLTGGKTNQPQHF
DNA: TGTGCCAGCAGCCTTACAGGGGGTAAAACCAATCAGCCCCAGCATTTT

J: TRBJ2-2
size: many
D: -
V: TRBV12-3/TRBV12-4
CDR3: CASSSGFGELFF
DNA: TGTGCCAGCAGCTCAGGGTTCGGGGAGCTGTTTTTT

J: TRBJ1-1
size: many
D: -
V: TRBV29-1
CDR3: CSVDPGMGEAFF
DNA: TGCAGCGTTGATCCAGGGATGGGTGAAGCTTTCTTT

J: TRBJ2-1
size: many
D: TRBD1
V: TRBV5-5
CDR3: CASSPGQGVDNEQFF
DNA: TGTGCCAGCAGCCCGGGACAGGGGGTTGACAATGAGCAGTTCTTC

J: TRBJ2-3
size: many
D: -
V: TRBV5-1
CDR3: CASRTETSTDTQYF
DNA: TGCGCCAGCAGGACTGAGACTAGCACAGATACGCAGTATTTT

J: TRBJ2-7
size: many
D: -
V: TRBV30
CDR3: CAWSSLRSYEQYF
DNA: TGTGCCTGGAGTTCTTTAAGGAGTTACGAGCAGTACTTC

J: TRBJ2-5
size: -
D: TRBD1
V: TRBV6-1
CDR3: CASTTGDRGIGGGETQYF
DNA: TGTGCCAGCACCACAGGGGACAGGGGGATTGGCGGGGGGGAGACCCAGTACTTC

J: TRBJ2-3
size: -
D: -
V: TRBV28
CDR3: CASSSRGWGKNTNTQYF
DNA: TGTGCCAGCAGCAGCCGTGGGTGGGGGAAAAATACCAATACGCAGTATTTT

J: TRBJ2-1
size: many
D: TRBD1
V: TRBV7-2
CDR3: CASSPDRGRYDEQFF
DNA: TGTGCCAGCAGCCCAGACAGGGGGCGGTACGATGAGCAGTTCTTC

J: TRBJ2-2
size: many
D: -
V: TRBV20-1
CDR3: CSARGPTGSVGELFF
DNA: TGCAGTGCTAGAGGCCCGACAGGATCTGTCGGGGAGCTGTTTTTT

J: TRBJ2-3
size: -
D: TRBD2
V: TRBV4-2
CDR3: CASSQERGGGRDTQYF
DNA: TGTGCCAGCAGCCAAGAGCGGGGGGGGGGCCGGGATACGCAGTATTTT

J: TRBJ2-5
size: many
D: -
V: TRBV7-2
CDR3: CASSQRRQETQYF
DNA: TGTGCCAGCAGTCAACGCCGGCAGGAGACCCAGTACTTC

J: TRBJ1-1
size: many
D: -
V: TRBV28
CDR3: CASSSLPHNTEAFF
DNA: TGTGCCAGCAGTTCCCTGCCGCACAACACTGAAGCTTTCTTT

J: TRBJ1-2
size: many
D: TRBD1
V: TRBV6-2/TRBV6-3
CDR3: CASALTGVGANYGYTF
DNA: TGTGCCAGCGCCCTGACAGGGGTGGGGGCTAACTATGGCTACACCTTC